The present T cell receptor beta chain was sequenced within a study of T cells in Graves' hyperthyroidism and ophthalmopathy. On the study more broadly: Before any treatment, at initial diagnosis, peripheral blood was collected.

This clonotype was seen repeatedly, ten times or more. Antigen specificity is unknown. Study conclusions and caveats: A model using 13 V-J features told ophthalmopathy apart from stable hyperthyroidism.

RNA transcripts provided the source from which TCR beta CDR3 regions were amplified. The HTBI set primed first-round TCR CDR3 RT-PCR. TCRdb recomputed calls from the multiplex PCR reads with MiXCR, one row per CDR3 protein. The sample records 530,000 or so distinct CDR3 sequences, 17% being singletons. This CDR3 contains 16 residues. Germline assignment: CDR1 MGHRA and CDR2 YSYEKL. The V end was cut by 4 bases, the J end by 7 bases, with 23 bases between. The sample comprised blood. The chain employs TRBV4-1 and TRBJ2-7, with TRBD1 as a possible D gene (5 bases). This clonotype was sampled from a woman aged 18-30 years with Graves' ophthalmopathy. CDR3 in amino acids: CASSPIDMGMTAEQYF. The CDR3 coding sequence is TGCGCCAGCAGCCCCATTGATATGGGGATGACAGCGGAGCAGTACTTC.